This T cell receptor beta chain stems from a study of blood T cell repertoires in COVID-19. Whole-study context: Sites in the United States, Italy and Spain provided acute and convalescent COVID-19 samples. Sample material is recorded as cDNA or gDNA derived from T cells, B-cell-depleted T cells, or PBMCs.

The CDR3 consists of 18 residues. Germline trimming cut 1 base from V and 3 bases from J; bases unmatched to any gene: 14. Germline loops: CDR1 SQVTM, CDR2 ANQGSEA. The authors' processing: Reference gene primer amplification in the assay estimated nucleated cell counts. Produced via immunoSEQ multiplex PCR; TCRdb's table is partial and in-frame only. From that table come the V and J calls and clone size; the DNA was used to work out D and trimming. The sample includes about 32,000 clones, roughly 87% of them seen just once. The chain couples TRBV29-1 to TRBJ1-3, with 8 nucleotides matching TRBD1. Sequenced sample: peripheral blood. The receptor comes from a man in his sixties or seventies with active or convalescent COVID-19. In DNA, the CDR3 is TGCAGCGTTGAAGGCAGGCAGGGGGCTCTTCTAAGTGGAAACACCATATATTTT. This encodes CSVEGRQGALLSGNTIYF.